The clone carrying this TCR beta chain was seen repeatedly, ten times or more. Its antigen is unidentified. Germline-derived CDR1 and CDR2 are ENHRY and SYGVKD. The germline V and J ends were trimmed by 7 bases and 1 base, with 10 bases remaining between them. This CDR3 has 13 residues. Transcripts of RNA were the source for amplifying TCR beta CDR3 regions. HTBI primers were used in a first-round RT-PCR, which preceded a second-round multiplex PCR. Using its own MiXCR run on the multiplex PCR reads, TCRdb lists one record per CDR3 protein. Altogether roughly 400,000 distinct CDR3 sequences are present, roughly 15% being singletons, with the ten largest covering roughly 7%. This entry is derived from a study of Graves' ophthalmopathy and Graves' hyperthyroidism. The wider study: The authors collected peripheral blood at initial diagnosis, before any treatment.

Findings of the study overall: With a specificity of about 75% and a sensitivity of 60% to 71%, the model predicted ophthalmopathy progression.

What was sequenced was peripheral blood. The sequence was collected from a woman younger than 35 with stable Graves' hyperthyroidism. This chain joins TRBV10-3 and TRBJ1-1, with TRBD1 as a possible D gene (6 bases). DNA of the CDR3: TGTGCCATCAACAGGGACTGGAACACTGAAGCTTTCTTT. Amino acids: CAINRDWNTEAFF.